A single sample gave rise to the 15 T cell receptor beta chains below, sequenced in a study of blood T cell repertoires in COVID-19 (dated by TCRdb to the early 2020s). The library was produced with the immunoSEQ multiplex PCR assay. TCRdb carries this immuneACCESS record with in-frame sequences only. Its versions omit some clonotypes, under half of them owing to an unresolved V gene in the studies checked, with the rest unexplained. This sample is represented by around 250,000 clones; 80% to 90% of them were singletons. The ten biggest clones cover approximately 4% of the sample. Input material: PBMCs or T cells enriched from blood (not recorded which). Receptors originate from a woman aged 25-40 years with acute COVID-19.

Only a few counts were recorded for this clone. The V and J genes are TRBV6-5 and TRBJ2-1; 11 bases fit TRBD2. The J segment lost 6 bases and the V segment lost 6 bases, leaving 4 bases of the junction unmatched. There are 14 residues in the CDR3. Germline CDR1 is MNHEY and CDR2 is SVGAGI. As DNA, the CDR3 is TGTGCCAGCAGATCGACTAGCGGGGTCAATGAGCAGTTCTTC. Protein product: CASRSTSGVNEQFF.

J is TRBJ1-4 and V is TRBV20-1, with 8 bases that match TRBD1. There are 11 residues in the CDR3. Per the germline V gene, CDR1 is DFQATT and CDR2 is SNEGSKA (reference sequence). The CDR3 loop is CTLQGGEKLFF. The CDR3 nucleotides are TGCACCCTACAGGGGGGCGAAAAACTGTTTTTT.

This chain links TRBV9 with TRBJ1-6; tentative D call: TRBD1 (5 bases). Per the germline V gene, CDR1 is SGDLS and CDR2 is YYNGEE. This CDR3 is 16 amino acids long. Trimming shortened V by 0 bases and J by 10 bases, and 17 bases separated the two germline ends. The CDR3 DNA sequence: TGTGCCAGCAGCGTAGGGACAACAGAAAGCGGGTCACCCCTCCACTTT. This sequence encodes CASSVGTTESGSPLHF.

The chain has TRBV28 and TRBJ2-1, with D tentatively TRBD2 (6 bases). CDR1 is MDHEN, CDR2 SYDVKM, per germline. The CDR3 has 14 amino acids. Trimming took 1 base from V and 8 from J, leaving 12 bases between them. Here the CDR3 DNA reads TGTGCCAGCAGTTTATCTACTAGCTCTCATGAGCAGTTCTTC. Its translation: CASSLSTSSHEQFF.

The V gene is TRBV3-1 (or the pseudogene TRBV3-2), the J gene TRBJ2-1, with D perhaps matching TRBD2 (6 bases). Trimming stripped 4 bases from V and 0 bases from J, with 13 bases between. Germline V lookup: CDR1 LGHDT, CDR2 YNNKEL (reference sequence). The CDR3 is 16 residues long. CDR3 DNA: TGTGCCAGCAGCCCTCTGGCGGGGTCCTCCTACAATGAGCAGTTCTTC. Translating it yields CASSPLAGSSYNEQFF.

The chain combines TRBV30 with TRBJ1-6, with D possibly being TRBD1 (6 bases). The V end was cut by 0 bases, the J end by 7 bases, with 19 bases between. The length of the CDR3 is 17 residues. The V gene's germline CDR1 is GTSNPN and CDR2 SVGIG (reference sequence). The DNA for the CDR3 is TGTGCCTGGAGTGTACGGACAGCAGGAAGGTACAATTCACCCCTCCACTTT. Amino acids: CAWSVRTAGRYNSPLHF.

The CDR3 nucleotides read TGTGCCATCAGCTACAGGGGACAGGGAGATAATGAGCAGTTCTTC. It codes for CAISYRGQGDNEQFF. The chain employs TRBV10-3 and TRBJ2-1; 9 nucleotides match TRBD1. The CDR3 is 15 amino acids. Unmatched junction bases numbered 10, after V lost 6 bases and J lost 7 bases. Germline V CDR1 and CDR2: ENHRY, SYGVKD.

The rearrangement links TRBV12-3 or TRBV12-4 to TRBJ1-2, with unresolved D. Trimming took off 6 bases at V and 5 bases at J, with 7 bases between the two ends. The CDR3 extends over 11 amino acids. CDR3 in DNA: TGTGCCAGCAGGTTCGGTTATGGCTACACCTTC. Translated, it gives CASRFGYGYTF.

The chain recombines TRBV9 with TRBJ1-3; D ambiguous. Germline V gene sequence: CDR1 SGDLS, CDR2 YYNGEE. This CDR3 contains 15 residues. Trimming pared 4 bases from V and 0 bases from J, leaving 11 bases between. DNA of the CDR3: TGTGCCAGCAGCCTCCAGGAAACCTCTGGAAACACCATATATTTT. Encoded protein: CASSLQETSGNTIYF.

The chain uses TRBV19 and TRBJ2-1; 7 bases map to TRBD2. Unmatched junction bases numbered 2, after V lost 3 bases and J lost 3 bases. This CDR3 is built from 14 residues. Germline CDR1 LNHDA, CDR2 SQIVND (reference sequence). The CDR3 region has the DNA TGTGCCAGTAGTATGGGGGGGGACTACAATGAGCAGTTCTTC. Amino acid sequence: CASSMGGDYNEQFF.

The rearrangement joins TRBV15 to TRBJ2-1, with D possibly being TRBD2 (5 bases). Germline V gene lookup returns CDR1 LNHNV and CDR2 YYDKDF (reference sequence). The CDR3 has 15 amino acids. Trimming stripped 0 bases from V and 7 bases from J, with 13 bases between. CDR3 in amino acids: CATSRDRQRRNEQFF. The CDR3 DNA is TGTGCCACCAGCAGAGATCGGCAGCGGAGGAATGAGCAGTTCTTC.

J is TRBJ2-2 and V is TRBV5-4; 8 bases fit TRBD2. Germline CDR1 and CDR2: SGHNT and YYREEE (reference sequence). V was clipped by 4 bases and J by 0 bases; unmatched bases: 11. This CDR3 comprises 18 residues. In nucleotides, the CDR3 is TGTGCCAGCAGCGCCGGACTAGCTCCCTTTACGAACACCGGGGAGCTGTTTTTT. This gives the protein CASSAGLAPFTNTGELFF.

The count of this clone is one. The chain has TRBV27 and TRBJ1-2; D not certain. V lost 3 bases and J 6 bases, leaving 20 bases between the germline ends. The CDR3 runs 16 residues. Germline CDR1 and CDR2: MNHEY and SMNVEV (reference sequence). CDR3 in amino acids: CASSFRSSDTAHGYTF. In DNA, the CDR3 is TGTGCCAGCAGTTTTCGATCGTCAGACACAGCTCATGGCTACACCTTC.

This rearrangement joins TRBV19 to TRBJ2-2; TRBD2 matches at 13 bases. With V trimmed by 7 bases and J by 5 bases, 4 bases remained unmatched. Germline loops: CDR1 LNHDA, CDR2 SQIVND (reference sequence). The CDR3 has 15 residues. The CDR3 sequence: CASTPGLAGTGELFF. The CDR3 DNA reads as TGTGCCAGTACACCGGGACTAGCGGGGACCGGGGAGCTGTTTTTT.

The J gene is TRBJ2-3, the V gene TRBV12-3 or TRBV12-4, with D perhaps TRBD1 (6 bases). The CDR3 has 13 amino acids. Trimming stripped 5 bases from V and 1 base from J, with 7 bases between. The CDR3: CASSGTRTDTQYF. CDR3 coding DNA: TGTGCCAGCAGTGGGACACGCACAGATACGCAGTATTTT.